This T cell receptor (beta chain) was sequenced in a study of shared clonotypes between healthy human individuals. Across the study: The people who gave samples were a couple of women and three men aged 18 to 49.

Germline V gives CDR1 MGHRA, CDR2 YSYEKL. V lost 3 bases, J lost 8 bases, and 12 bases stayed unmatched. The length of the CDR3 is 16 residues. The investigators split CD4+ cells into a CD45RA+ naive subset and a CD45RA-negative memory subset. Clones were read by immunoSEQ multiplex PCR, and TCRdb kept only the in-frame ones, dropping some. The sample shows some 1.5 million clones, roughly 96% of them seen only once. This chain joins TRBV4-1 and TRBJ1-4; 7 nucleotides agree with TRBD1. Sequencing used naive CD4+ T cells sorted from blood. Specified subset: CD45RA+ positively selected. The TCR comes from a man aged 30-40 years in good health. The CDR3 loop reads CASSQARTGIEEKLFF. CDR3 nucleotides: TGCGCCAGCAGCCAGGCCAGGACAGGTATTGAGGAAAAACTGTTTTTT.